This is a list of T cell receptor beta chains from one sample in a study of T cell changes during pregnancy in multiple sclerosis. The data were produced by immunoSEQ multiplex PCR, yet TCRdb's version contains in-frame clones alone and is incomplete. The sample holds about 61,000 clones, 88% seen once. Sequenced material: peripheral blood, taken in the first trimester of pregnancy. The receptors originated from a female donor with multiple sclerosis, enrolled in a pregnancy study. The CDR3 runs from the conserved cysteine through the conserved F or W. The order of the fields is clone size, V gene, CDR3 length, D gene, J gene, CDR3 protein, CDR3 DNA. A D gene is named only where the DNA matches it firmly. Clone size is not always given. Where it is, it says once, few, many or a class for expanded clones.

-	TRBV28	14	TRBD1	TRBJ2-3	CASRTDRGTDTQYF	TGTGCCAGCAGGACTGACAGGGGTACAGATACGCAGTATTTT
medium-sized	TRBV7-9	15	-	TRBJ2-1	CASSSTSPGDNEQFF	TGTGCCAGCAGCTCCACATCCCCAGGGGACAATGAGCAGTTCTTC
-	TRBV6-1	15	-	TRBJ1-2	CASSELVRNRLGYTF	TGTGCCAGCAGTGAATTAGTCCGTAACAGGCTCGGCTACACCTTC
few	TRBV30	11	-	TRBJ2-2	CAWMADGELFF	TGTGCCTGGATGGCCGACGGGGAGCTGTTTTTT
once	TRBV6-1	13	TRBD1	TRBJ2-1	CASSGQGRNEQFF	TGTGCCAGCAGTGGACAGGGGAGGAATGAGCAGTTCTTC
-	TRBV5-1	15	-	TRBJ2-5	CASSLAQGRQETQYF	TGCGCCAGCAGCTTAGCCCAGGGTAGGCAAGAGACCCAGTACTTC
-	TRBV10-3	15	-	TRBJ1-5	CAISESAGVHQPQHF	TGTGCCATCAGTGAGTCCGCGGGGGTCCATCAGCCCCAGCATTTT
few	TRBV28	15	-	TRBJ2-7	CASSLFGQGKHEQYF	TGTGCCAGCAGTTTATTTGGGCAGGGGAAACACGAGCAGTACTTC
-	TRBV5-6	16	-	TRBJ2-5	CASSLEYQGLRETQYF	TGTGCCAGCAGCTTGGAGTATCAGGGGTTACGGGAGACCCAGTACTTC
-	TRBV9	15	TRBD1	TRBJ1-1	CASSPTGGRDTEAFF	TGTGCCAGCAGCCCAACAGGGGGGCGAGACACTGAAGCTTTCTTT
-	TRBV9	15	TRBD1	TRBJ2-7	CASSVDNRGHYEQYF	TGTGCCAGCAGCGTAGATAACAGGGGGCATTACGAGCAGTACTTC
-	TRBV19	14	-	TRBJ2-2	CASSMGVTAGELFF	TGTGCCAGTAGTATGGGAGTAACGGCCGGGGAGCTGTTTTTT
-	TRBV20-1	11	-	TRBJ2-1	CSAEAGTQQFF	TGCAGTGCTGAGGCGGGGACGCAGCAGTTCTTC
-	TRBV5-4	16	TRBD1	TRBJ2-2	CASSLAGGVYTGELFF	TGTGCCAGCAGCTTGGCAGGGGGCGTGTACACCGGGGAGCTGTTTTTT
few	TRBV5-4	14	-	TRBJ1-2	CASSLAGSPYGYTF	TGTGCCAGCAGCTTGGCAGGTTCACCCTATGGCTACACCTTC
-	TRBV19	12	-	TRBJ2-7	CAGNTGEYEQYF	TGTGCCGGAAACACGGGAGAGTACGAGCAGTACTTC
-	TRBV7-2	12	-	TRBJ2-1	CASSLYGNEQFF	TGTGCCAGCAGCTTATACGGGAATGAGCAGTTCTTC
-	TRBV4-3	15	-	TRBJ1-5	CASSQDRRLNQPQHF	TGCGCCAGCAGCCAAGACCGGCGGCTCAATCAGCCCCAGCATTTT
-	TRBV2	12	-	TRBJ1-1	CASSIRQIEAFF	TGTGCCAGCAGTATTAGACAGATAGAAGCTTTCTTT
-	TRBV5-1	15	TRBD1	TRBJ1-1	CASSLGTGGDGEAFF	TGCGCCAGCAGCTTGGGGACAGGGGGCGACGGTGAAGCTTTCTTT
-	TRBV7-2	14	TRBD1	TRBJ2-5	CASSRDRGLETQYF	TGTGCCAGCAGCCGGGACAGGGGGCTTGAGACCCAGTACTTC
-	TRBV7-2	15	-	TRBJ2-5	CASSLVVGLKETQYF	TGTGCCAGCAGCTTAGTAGTGGGCCTGAAAGAGACCCAGTACTTC
-	TRBV5-1	13	-	TRBJ1-2	CASGSVANYGYTF	TGCGCCAGCGGCTCGGTGGCTAACTATGGCTACACCTTC
-	TRBV5-1	16	-	TRBJ2-5	CASTLAPGGPQETQYF	TGCGCCAGCACACTCGCCCCCGGGGGGCCCCAAGAGACCCAGTACTTC
-	TRBV5-4	16	-	TRBJ1-1	CASSLITGTFNTEAFF	TGTGCCAGCAGCTTAATAACCGGGACATTCAACACTGAAGCTTTCTTT
-	TRBV5-1	15	TRBD2	TRBJ2-1	CASSPGTSGNNEQFF	TGCGCCAGCAGCCCCGGGACTAGCGGAAACAATGAGCAGTTCTTC
-	TRBV7-6	15	-	TRBJ2-7	CASSLARGDWREQYF	TGTGCCAGCAGCTTAGCGCGGGGAGATTGGCGCGAGCAGTACTTC
-	TRBV10-2	16	TRBD2	TRBJ2-5	CASSLASGRGEETQYF	TGCGCCAGCAGTTTGGCTAGCGGGAGGGGAGAGGAGACCCAGTACTTC
few	TRBV30	12	-	TRBJ1-2	CAWSLGAEGYTF	TGTGCCTGGAGTCTGGGGGCGGAGGGCTACACCTTC
-	TRBV5-1	14	-	TRBJ2-5	CASSPSGAQETQYF	TGCGCCAGCAGTCCAAGCGGAGCTCAAGAGACCCAGTACTTC
-	TRBV4-1	17	TRBD2	TRBJ2-7	CASSQDPTSGAFYEQYF	TGCGCCAGCAGCCAAGATCCGACTAGCGGGGCTTTCTACGAGCAGTACTTC
-	TRBV5-1	15	TRBD1	TRBJ1-4	CASSLGQGGDEKLFF	TGCGCCAGCAGCTTGGGACAGGGAGGTGATGAAAAACTGTTTTTT
once	TRBV5-4	15	-	TRBJ2-6	CATSLGAYGANVLTF	TGTGCCACCAGCTTGGGGGCGTATGGGGCCAACGTCCTGACTTTC
-	TRBV14	15	-	TRBJ1-2	CASSQEATGGYGYTF	TGTGCCAGCAGCCAAGAAGCGACCGGGGGTTATGGCTACACCTTC
-	TRBV5-1	16	TRBD2	TRBJ2-3	CASSLEVAGESDTQYF	TGCGCCAGCAGCTTGGAGGTCGCGGGAGAGTCAGATACGCAGTATTTT
-	TRBV11-3	13	-	TRBJ2-5	CASSLREKETQYF	TGTGCCAGCAGTCTTCGGGAGAAAGAGACCCAGTACTTC
-	TRBV9	14	TRBD1	TRBJ1-1	CASSVTGGNTEAFF	TGTGCCAGCAGCGTCACAGGGGGGAACACTGAAGCTTTCTTT
-	TRBV10-3	12	TRBD1	TRBJ1-2	CATSTGGQRYTF	TGTGCCACGTCGACAGGGGGCCAACGCTACACCTTC
-	TRBV2	12	-	TRBJ1-2	CASSVSNYGYTF	TGTGCCAGCAGTGTATCTAACTATGGCTACACCTTC
once	TRBV28	20	TRBD2	TRBJ2-7	CASSSPSGTSGRAGSYEQYF	TGTGCCAGCAGTTCCCCCTCCGGGACTAGCGGGAGGGCCGGCTCCTACGAGCAGTACTTC
-	TRBV28	16	TRBD1	TRBJ1-4	CASSLDRTATNEKLFF	TGTGCCAGCAGCCTGGACAGGACTGCAACTAATGAAAAACTGTTTTTT
-	TRBV11-3	15	TRBD2	TRBJ2-1	CASSLRLAEYNEQFF	TGTGCCAGCAGTCTTAGGCTAGCGGAGTACAATGAGCAGTTCTTC
-	TRBV6-1	15	TRBD1	TRBJ1-5	CASSEEEGAFQPQHF	TGTGCCAGCAGTGAAGAGGAGGGGGCGTTTCAGCCCCAGCATTTT